Each of the 27 T cell receptor beta chains below was sequenced from the same sample in a study of blood T cells in healthy people across ages. A second PCR, run for 7 to 11 cycles, used a sample-barcoded 5' primer plus a J-beta primer mix. TCRdb called the 5' RACE reads again in MiXCR, with one record for every CDR3 protein. The sample holds some 1.5 million distinct CDR3 sequences, around 40% seen once. Sequencing was performed on blood. All receptors derive from a woman in her late teens or twenties in good health.

The chain is built from TRBV30 and TRBJ1-2; weak D call: TRBD1 (5 bases). The CDR3 consists of 15 residues. Per the germline V gene, CDR1 is GTSNPN and CDR2 is SVGIG (reference sequence). The V end lost 4 bases, the J end lost 3 bases, and 18 bases lay between the germline ends. Here the CDR3 reads CAWNNGAPGDYGYTF. The CDR3, as DNA: TGTGCCTGGAACAATGGGGCACCTGGGGACTATGGCTACACCTTC. The complete variable domain, with remaining parts taken from reference TRBV30 and TRBJ1-2, reads SQTIHQWPATLVQPVGSPLSLECTVEGTSNPNLYWYRQAAGRGLQLLFYSVGIGQISSEVPQNLSASRPQDRQFILSSKKLLLSDSGFYLCAWNNGAPGDYGYTFGSGTRLTVV.

There are a few counts of this clonotype. This chain uses TRBV7-9 with TRBJ2-3; 11 nucleotides align to TRBD2. There are 14 residues in the CDR3. V gave up 4 bases and J gave up 8 bases; unmatched junction bases: 5. CDR1 is SEHNR and CDR2 is FQNEAQ in the germline V gene (reference sequence). This CDR3 is CASSYSGGAGTQYF. For the CDR3, the DNA is TGTGCCAGCAGCTATAGCGGGGGGGCCGGTACGCAGTATTTT. Combining the CDR3 with reference TRBV7-9 and TRBJ2-3 gives the whole variable domain DTGVSQNPRHKITKRGQNVTFRCDPISEHNRLYWYRQTLGQGPEFLTYFQNEAQLEKSRLLSDRFSAERPKGSFSTLEIQRTEQGDSAMYLCASSYSGGAGTQYFGPGTRLTVL.

The table lists this clonotype with a few counts. CDR3 protein: CSAGRVDTDTQYF. For the CDR3, the DNA is TGCAGTGCTGGGAGGGTCGACACAGATACGCAGTATTTT. The gene calls are TRBV20-1 and TRBJ2-3; 7 positions agree with TRBD2. Trimming removed 5 bases from V and 2 bases from J; junction bases left unmatched: 4. CDR1 and CDR2 (germline): DFQATT, SNEGSKA (reference sequence). CDR3 length: 13 residues.

The rearrangement links TRBV5-1 to TRBJ2-1; possibly TRBD1 or TRBD2 for D (6 bases each). The CDR3 runs 16 residues. V was pared by 0 bases and J by 3 bases, with 13 bases between. Germline V gene sequence: CDR1 SGHRS, CDR2 YFSETQ. The CDR3 DNA follows: TGCGCCAGCAGCTTGGTATCGGGGGCCGACTACAATGAGCAGTTCTTC. Translating gives CASSLVSGADYNEQFF.

The table lists this clonotype with a few counts. The V and J genes are TRBV4-3 and TRBJ1-2, with D tentatively TRBD1 (5 bases). The CDR3 consists of 17 residues. Between the trimmed V and J ends, which lost 0 bases and 3 bases, there was a span of 17 bases. Germline V lookup: CDR1 LGHNA, CDR2 YSLEER. CDR3 nucleotides: TGCGCCAGCAGCCAAGATGGGGGGGGAGATTTCTACTATGGCTACACCTTC. Its translation is CASSQDGGGDFYYGYTF.

The genes are TRBV7-9 and TRBJ2-7, with a possible D match to TRBD1 (6 bases). Looked up from germline, CDR1 is SEHNR and CDR2 is FQNEAQ (reference sequence). The CDR3 consists of 14 residues. Trimming left V 4 bases short and J 7 bases short, with 17 bases between. The CDR3 loop reads CASSSRTDYNEQYF. In nucleotides, the CDR3 is TGTGCCAGCAGCTCCCGGACAGACTACAATGAGCAGTACTTC. Drawing the rest from reference TRBV7-9 and TRBJ2-7, the complete variable domain is DTGVSQNPRHKITKRGQNVTFRCDPISEHNRLYWYRQTLGQGPEFLTYFQNEAQLEKSRLLSDRFSAERPKGSFSTLEIQRTEQGDSAMYLCASSSRTDYNEQYFGPGTRLTVT.

This clonotype was found a few times. The genes are TRBV7-9 and TRBJ1-5; D unresolved. The germline CDR1 and CDR2 sequences are SEHNR and FQNEAQ (reference sequence). The V end was cut by 2 bases, the J end by 4 bases, with 9 bases between. CDR3 length: 14 residues. The CDR3 region is CASSLNGNNQPQHF. The DNA of the CDR3 is TGTGCCAGCAGCTTAAATGGGAATAATCAGCCCCAGCATTTT.

As for this clonotype: At one of its ends the junction is not consistent with the germline gene, which may arise from a read error. The rearrangement uses TRBV15 and TRBJ1-5; D gene uncertain. Germline V gene lookup returns CDR1 LNHNV and CDR2 YYDKDF (reference sequence). CDR3 length equals 13 residues. The CDR3: CATTENSDQPQHF. The DNA of the CDR3 is TGTGCCACCACAGAAAATAGCGATCAGCCCCAGCATTTT.

This clonotype was found a few times. The J gene is TRBJ2-5, the V gene TRBV11-2; D is unresolved. The CDR3 runs to 13 residues. Germline V gives CDR1 SGHAT, CDR2 FQNNGV. The V end was cut by 6 bases, the J end by 5 bases, with 13 bases between. The CDR3 reads CASSTGLRETQYF. The CDR3 coding sequence is TGTGCCAGCAGTACGGGCCTACGGGAGACCCAGTACTTC.

CDR3: CASSQGSMETQYF. CDR3 coding DNA: TGCGCCAGCAGCCAAGGATCCATGGAGACCCAGTACTTC. This chain joins TRBV4-3 and TRBJ2-7; D remains ambiguous. The DNA end is more similar to TRBJ2-5, so the J call may be wrong. CDR3 length equals 13 residues. Germline V gene lookup returns CDR1 LGHNA and CDR2 YSLEER.

The chain combines TRBV20-1 with TRBJ2-1; D possibly uses TRBD1 or TRBD2 (5 bases each). The tail of the sequence fits TRBJ2-7 better, so the J call may be wrong. The CDR3 spans 16 residues. Germline V CDR1 and CDR2: DFQATT, SNEGSKA (reference sequence). The DNA of the CDR3 is TGCAGTGCTAGACCTGAGGAGGACAACCCCTACAATGAGCAGTACTTC. Residues: CSARPEEDNPYNEQYF.

This chain joins TRBV6-2 or TRBV6-3 and TRBJ2-7, with a tentative D call TRBD2 (6 bases). V lost 7 bases, J lost 0 bases, and 13 bases lay in between. Germline CDR1 MNHEY, CDR2 SVGEGT. This CDR3 contains 14 residues. In DNA form, the CDR3 reads TGTGCCAGCAAATCTAGCGCTAGCTCCTACGAGCAGTACTTC. Protein product: CASKSSASSYEQYF.

The chain is built from TRBV15 and TRBJ2-1; 8 bases fit TRBD2. There are 16 residues in the CDR3. The junction had 12 bases not matched to a gene; V was cut back by 8 bases and J by 3 bases. CDR1 and CDR2 from the germline V gene are LNHNV and YYDKDF (reference sequence). CDR3 amino acids: CATGVRGELFYNEQFF. The DNA of the CDR3 is TGTGCCACCGGGGTGCGGGGGGAGCTTTTCTACAATGAGCAGTTCTTC. The entire variable domain, with the rest obtained from reference TRBV15 and TRBJ2-1, is as follows: DAMVIQNPRYQVTQFGKPVTLSCSQTLNHNVMYWYQQKSSQAPKLLFHYYDKDFNNEADTPDNFQSRRPNTSFCFLDIRSPGLGDTAMYLCATGVRGELFYNEQFFGPGTRLTVL.

V usage is TRBV2 and J usage is TRBJ1-6; D is uncertain. The CDR3 spans 14 residues. Germline values: CDR1 SNHLY, CDR2 FYNNEI. V was shortened by 3 bases and J by 8 bases, with 11 bases between the two germline ends. DNA for the CDR3: TGTGCCAGCAGTGATAGGCGGAGTGATTCACCCCTCCACTTT. It yields the protein CASSDRRSDSPLHF.

CDR3 nucleotides: TGTGCCAGCAGTTTAGCGAGTGAGGGACAGCCCCAGCATTTT. As protein: CASSLASEGQPQHF. This sequence joins TRBV12-3 or TRBV12-4 and TRBJ1-5; D unclear. The CDR3 sequence is 14 residues long. The V and J ends lost 0 bases and 7 bases respectively, with 10 bases between them.

The chain recombines TRBV28 with TRBJ2-3; TRBD1 aligns across 9 bases. The germline V gene has CDR1 MDHEN and CDR2 SYDVKM. CDR3 length: 16 residues. The V segment lost 5 bases and the J segment 2 bases; nucleotides outside the gene matches: 8. For the CDR3, the DNA is TGTGCCAGCAGTAAGCCGGGACAGGGCTACACAGATACGCAGTATTTT. It yields the protein CASSKPGQGYTDTQYF. Complete variable domain (other parts from reference TRBV28 and TRBJ2-3): DVKVTQSSRYLVKRTGEKVFLECVQDMDHENMFWYRQDPGLGLRLIYFSYDVKMKEKGDIPEGYSVSREKKERFSLILESASTNQTSMYLCASSKPGQGYTDTQYFGPGTRLTVL.

This clonotype has a handful of counts. The V gene is TRBV6-6, the J gene TRBJ1-1, with 7 bases lining up with TRBD1. The CDR3 spans 12 residues. Trimming at V came to 7 bases and at J to 8 bases, leaving 7 bases not matched to a gene. Germline CDR1 is MNHNY and CDR2 is SVGAGI (reference sequence). DNA of the CDR3: TGTGCCAGCACCGACAGGGCGGACGAAGCTTTCTTT. Translated, it gives CASTDRADEAFF.

The rearrangement links TRBV9 to TRBJ2-1; D may be TRBD2 (6 bases). The V end was cut by 3 bases, the J end by 4 bases, with 17 bases between. Germline CDR1 SGDLS, CDR2 YYNGEE. The CDR3 length is 16 residues. The CDR3 is CASSGPRDSPYNEQFF. In DNA form, the CDR3 reads TGTGCCAGCAGCGGGCCGAGGGACTCCCCGTACAATGAGCAGTTCTTC.

This clonotype has just a few counts. This chain links TRBV27 with TRBJ2-7; maybe TRBD2 (6 bases). Germline-derived CDR1 and CDR2 are MNHEY and SMNVEV (reference sequence). V dropped 2 bases and J dropped 6 bases, with 11 bases sitting between them. The CDR3 has 13 amino acids. CDR3 residues: CASSLSGLFEQYF. CDR3 sequence (DNA): TGTGCCAGCAGTTTAAGCGGGCTATTCGAGCAGTACTTC.

A few counts support this clonotype. The V gene is TRBV12-3 or TRBV12-4, the J gene TRBJ2-7; D is uncertain. This CDR3 contains 13 residues. The ends were cut back, 6 bases at V and 3 bases at J, with 12 bases in the middle. The CDR3 DNA is TGTGCCAGCAGCCCGACACAATTCTACGAGCAGTACTTC. Residues: CASSPTQFYEQYF.

The V and J genes are TRBV7-9 and TRBJ1-2, with D possibly being TRBD1 (5 bases). Germline V lookup: CDR1 SEHNR, CDR2 FQNEAQ (reference sequence). Trimming took off 4 bases at V and 4 bases at J, with 16 bases between the two ends. The length of the CDR3 is 15 residues. CDR3 amino acids: CASSSSHSRGYGYTF. CDR3 nucleotide sequence: TGTGCCAGCAGCTCCTCTCACAGTAGGGGCTATGGCTACACCTTC.

V usage is TRBV12-5 and J usage is TRBJ1-2, with D possibly matching TRBD1 (5 bases). CDR3 length equals 17 residues. CDR1 and CDR2 (germline): LGHNT, FRNRAP. Between the trimmed V and J ends, which lost 0 bases and 0 bases, there was a span of 14 bases. CDR3 DNA sequence: TGTGCTAGTGGTTTGGTAAGGGGAGATACTGCTAACTATGGCTACACCTTC. It encodes CASGLVRGDTANYGYTF.

The rearrangement links TRBV10-1 to TRBJ2-5, with D possibly matching TRBD2 (5 bases). The J call is uncertain, as TRBJ2-1 better fits the DNA end. CDR1 is WNHNN, CDR2 SYGVQD, per germline (reference sequence). The CDR3 spans 15 residues. CDR3 in DNA: TGCGCCAGCAGTGGGGGTCGGGAAGATCGAGAGACCCAGTTCTTC. It yields the protein CASSGGREDRETQFF.

This clonotype was detected a few times. The chain recombines TRBV4-1 with TRBJ1-6; 8 bases match TRBD1. Losses at the gene ends were 2 bases for V and 6 bases for J; bases not matched to a gene: 15. Germline CDR1 and CDR2: MGHRA and YSYEKL. This CDR3 has 19 amino acids. As DNA, the CDR3 is TGCGCCAGCAGCCAATTCGGACAGGGACGTTGGGGGGGTAATTCACCCCTCCACTTT. This encodes CASSQFGQGRWGGNSPLHF.

The chain recombines TRBV3-1 with TRBJ2-7; no firm D call. The CDR3 is 12 residues long. V lost 1 base, J lost 6 bases, and 7 bases lay in between. CDR1 is LGHDT and CDR2 is YNNKEL in the germline V gene (reference sequence). The CDR3 reads CASSQAPSEQYF. DNA for the CDR3: TGTGCCAGCAGCCAAGCTCCAAGCGAGCAGTACTTC.

This clonotype was detected only a few times. The V call is TRBV2, the J call TRBJ2-1; 11 bases align to TRBD1. Per the germline V gene, CDR1 is SNHLY and CDR2 is FYNNEI. V lost 6 bases to trimming and J lost 15 bases; unmatched junction nucleotides: 16. The CDR3 consists of 15 residues. The CDR3 protein is CASRSSPGQGGLWFF. CDR3 coding DNA: TGTGCCAGCAGGAGCTCCCCGGGACAGGGGGGTTTGTGGTTCTTC.

This clonotype was seen more than once but under ten times. The gene calls are TRBV20-1 and TRBJ1-1; D may be TRBD1 (6 bases). This CDR3 contains 12 residues. V shed 2 bases and J shed 4 bases, with 8 bases lying between them. Germline assignment: CDR1 DFQATT and CDR2 SNEGSKA (reference sequence). The CDR3 DNA is TGCAGTGCTAGAAGGGGGTCCACTGAAGCTTTCTTT. Encoded protein: CSARRGSTEAFF.